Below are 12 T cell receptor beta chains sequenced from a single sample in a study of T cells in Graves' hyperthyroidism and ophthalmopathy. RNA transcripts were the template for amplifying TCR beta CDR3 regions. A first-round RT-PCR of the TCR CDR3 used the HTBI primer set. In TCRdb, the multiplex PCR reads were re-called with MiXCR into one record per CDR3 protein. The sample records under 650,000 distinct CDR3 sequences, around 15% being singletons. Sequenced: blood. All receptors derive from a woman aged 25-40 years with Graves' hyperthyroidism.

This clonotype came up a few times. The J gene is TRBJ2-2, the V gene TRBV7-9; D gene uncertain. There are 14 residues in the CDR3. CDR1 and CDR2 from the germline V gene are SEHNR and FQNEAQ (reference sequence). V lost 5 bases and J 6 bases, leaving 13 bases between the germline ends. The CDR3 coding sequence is TGTGCCAGCAGCCAAGAGGTCAGGTCCGGGGAGCTGTTTTTT. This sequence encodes CASSQEVRSGELFF.

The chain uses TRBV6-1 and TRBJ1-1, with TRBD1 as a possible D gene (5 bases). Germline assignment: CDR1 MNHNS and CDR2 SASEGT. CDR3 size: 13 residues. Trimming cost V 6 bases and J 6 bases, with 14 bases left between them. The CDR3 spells CASRRGSGAEAFF. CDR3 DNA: TGTGCCAGCAGAAGGGGTTCTGGCGCTGAAGCTTTCTTT.

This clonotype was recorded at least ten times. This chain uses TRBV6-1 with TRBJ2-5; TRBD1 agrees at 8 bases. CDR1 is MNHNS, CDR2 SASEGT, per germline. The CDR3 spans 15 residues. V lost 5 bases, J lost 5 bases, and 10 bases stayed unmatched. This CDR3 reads CASSPRQGLEETQYF. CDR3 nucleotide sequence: TGTGCCAGCAGTCCAAGACAGGGGTTGGAGGAGACCCAGTACTTC.

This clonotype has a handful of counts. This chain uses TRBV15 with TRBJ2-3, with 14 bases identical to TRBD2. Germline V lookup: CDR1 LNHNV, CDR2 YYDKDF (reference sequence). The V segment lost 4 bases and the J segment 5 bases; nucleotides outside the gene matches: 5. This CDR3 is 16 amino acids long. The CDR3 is CATSKGLAGEGDTQYF. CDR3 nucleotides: TGTGCCACCAGCAAGGGACTAGCGGGAGAGGGAGATACGCAGTATTTT. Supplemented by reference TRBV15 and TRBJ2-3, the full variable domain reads DAMVIQNPRYQVTQFGKPVTLSCSQTLNHNVMYWYQQKSSQAPKLLFHYYDKDFNNEADTPDNFQSRRPNTSFCFLDIRSPGLGDTAMYLCATSKGLAGEGDTQYFGPGTRLTVL.

The CDR3 DNA is TGCAGTGCTAGAGATCTGCAGGATTCCTACGAGCAGTACTTC. Protein: CSARDLQDSYEQYF. This chain links TRBV20-1 with TRBJ2-7; no reliable D call. The CDR3 extends over 14 amino acids. With 0 bases removed from V and 1 base from J, the gap between germline ends came to 10 bases. Germline CDR1 is DFQATT and CDR2 is SNEGSKA (reference sequence).

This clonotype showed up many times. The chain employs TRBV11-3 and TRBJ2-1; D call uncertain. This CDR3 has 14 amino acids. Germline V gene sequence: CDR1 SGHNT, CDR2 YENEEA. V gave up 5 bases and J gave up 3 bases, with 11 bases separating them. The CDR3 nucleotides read TGTGCCAGCAGCCTTTCCCCCTTCTACAATGAGCAGTTCTTC. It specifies CASSLSPFYNEQFF.

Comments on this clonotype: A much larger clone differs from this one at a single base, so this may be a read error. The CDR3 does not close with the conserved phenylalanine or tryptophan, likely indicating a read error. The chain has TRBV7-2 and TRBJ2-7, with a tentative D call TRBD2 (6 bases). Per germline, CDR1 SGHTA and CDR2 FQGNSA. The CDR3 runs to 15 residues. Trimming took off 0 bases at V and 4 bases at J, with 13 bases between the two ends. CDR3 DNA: TGTGCCAGCAGCTTAGCGCTCGGGACTCTTTACGAGCAGTACTTG. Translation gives CASSLALGTLYEQYL.

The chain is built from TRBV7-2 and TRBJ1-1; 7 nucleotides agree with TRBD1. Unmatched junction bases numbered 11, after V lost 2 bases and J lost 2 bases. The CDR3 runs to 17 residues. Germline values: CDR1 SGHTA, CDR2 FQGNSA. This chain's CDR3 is CASSLFLPGQQNTEAFF. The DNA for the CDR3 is TGTGCCAGCAGCTTATTTCTGCCGGGACAGCAAAACACTGAAGCTTTCTTT.

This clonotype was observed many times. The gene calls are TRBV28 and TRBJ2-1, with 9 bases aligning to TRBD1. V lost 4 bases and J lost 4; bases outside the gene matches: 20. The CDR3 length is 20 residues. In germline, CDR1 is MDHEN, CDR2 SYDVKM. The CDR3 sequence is CASSSHGQGLPPTIYNEQFF. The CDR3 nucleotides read TGTGCCAGCAGTTCTCACGGACAGGGGCTTCCTCCGACCATTTACAATGAGCAGTTCTTC.

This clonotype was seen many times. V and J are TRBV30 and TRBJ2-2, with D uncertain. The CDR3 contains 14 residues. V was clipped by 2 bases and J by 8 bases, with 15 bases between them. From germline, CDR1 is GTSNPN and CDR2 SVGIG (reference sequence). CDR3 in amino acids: CAWSPSSGTGELFF. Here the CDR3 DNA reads TGTGCCTGGAGTCCATCCTCGGGTACGGGGGAGCTGTTTTTT.

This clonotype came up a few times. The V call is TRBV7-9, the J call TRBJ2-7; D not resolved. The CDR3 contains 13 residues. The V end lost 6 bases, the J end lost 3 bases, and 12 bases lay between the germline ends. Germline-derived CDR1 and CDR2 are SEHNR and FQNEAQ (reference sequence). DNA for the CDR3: TGTGCCAGCAGTTCCGGGCGCCTCTACGAGCAGTACTTC. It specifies CASSSGRLYEQYF.

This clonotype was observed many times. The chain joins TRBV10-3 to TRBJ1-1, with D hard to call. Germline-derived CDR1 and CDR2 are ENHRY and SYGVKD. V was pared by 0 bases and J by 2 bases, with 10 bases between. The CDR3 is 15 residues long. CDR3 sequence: CAISESQDLNTEAFF. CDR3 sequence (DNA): TGTGCCATCAGTGAGTCGCAAGATCTTAACACTGAAGCTTTCTTT.